The entry below describes one T cell receptor beta chain. The CDR3 is made up of 14 amino acids. V was cut by 9 bases and J by 0 bases, with 12 bases left in between. Germline CDR1 is SNHLY and CDR2 is FYNNEI. Profiled with immunoSEQ multiplex PCR; TCRdb holds only in-frame clones, not every one. The sample lists 90,000 to 100,000 clones, 95% occurring once. The data derive from a study of technical replicates of blood from a few donors. This TCR was sampled from a human donor in good health. The chain uses TRBV2 and TRBJ2-4; D unclear. The sample was T cells isolated from PBMCs. CDR3 coding DNA: TGTGCCAGTAGATTACAGATAGCCAAAAACATTCAGTACTTC. It specifies CASRLQIAKNIQYF.